This T cell receptor beta chain came from a study of T cells in Graves' hyperthyroidism and ophthalmopathy. Overall study context: Peripheral blood was acquired at first diagnosis, ahead of any therapy whatsoever. Study-level findings and limits: Model output signaled ophthalmopathy a median about 6.3 months ahead of onset.

Template material for amplifying TCR beta CDR3 regions consisted of RNA transcripts. The HTBI set primed first-round TCR CDR3 RT-PCR. MiXCR, run by TCRdb on the multiplex PCR reads, gives a single entry per CDR3 protein. Found here are hundreds of thousands of distinct CDR3 sequences, about 35% of them singletons; the top ten hold more than 25%. This clonotype occurred a few times. No antigen is known for it. The ends were cut back, 8 bases at V and 11 bases at J, with 19 bases in the middle. CDR1 and CDR2 from the germline V gene are MNHEY and SVGAGI. CDR3 length: 13 residues. Calling Graves' hyperthyroidism stable meant ophthalmopathy did not progress within 18 months. Over 8 ml fresh peripheral blood yielded the PBMCs.

This TCR came from a woman between 40 and 50 years old with Graves' hyperthyroidism. Sequencing input: blood. The rearrangement joins TRBV6-5 to TRBJ1-5; D perhaps matches TRBD1 (5 bases). The CDR3 sequence: CASGTTVNEAQHF. The CDR3 DNA reads as TGTGCCAGCGGGACGACAGTCAATGAGGCCCAGCATTTT.